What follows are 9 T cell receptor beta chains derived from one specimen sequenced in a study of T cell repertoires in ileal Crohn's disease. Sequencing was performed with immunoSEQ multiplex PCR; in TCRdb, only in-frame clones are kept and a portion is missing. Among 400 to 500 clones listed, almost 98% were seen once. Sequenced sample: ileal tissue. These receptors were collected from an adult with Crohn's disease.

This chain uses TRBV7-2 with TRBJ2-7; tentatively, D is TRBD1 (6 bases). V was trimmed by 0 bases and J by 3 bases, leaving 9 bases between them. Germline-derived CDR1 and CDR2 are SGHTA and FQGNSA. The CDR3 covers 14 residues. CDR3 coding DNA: TGTGCCAGCAGCTTAGCGGGACAAATCTACGAGCAGTACGTC. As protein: CASSLAGQIYEQYV.

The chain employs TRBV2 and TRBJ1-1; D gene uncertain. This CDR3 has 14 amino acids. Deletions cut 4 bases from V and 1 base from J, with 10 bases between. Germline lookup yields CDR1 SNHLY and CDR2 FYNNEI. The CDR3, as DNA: TGTGCCAGCAGTGGGCGGGCAGGGAACACTGAAGCTTTCTTT. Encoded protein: CASSGRAGNTEAFF.

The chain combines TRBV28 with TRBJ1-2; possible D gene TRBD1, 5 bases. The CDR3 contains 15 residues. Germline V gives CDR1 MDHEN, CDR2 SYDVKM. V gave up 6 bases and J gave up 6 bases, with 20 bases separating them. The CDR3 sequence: CASSSYRPGYNGYTF. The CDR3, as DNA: TGTGCCAGCAGCTCTTACCGCCCAGGGTATAATGGCTACACCTTC.

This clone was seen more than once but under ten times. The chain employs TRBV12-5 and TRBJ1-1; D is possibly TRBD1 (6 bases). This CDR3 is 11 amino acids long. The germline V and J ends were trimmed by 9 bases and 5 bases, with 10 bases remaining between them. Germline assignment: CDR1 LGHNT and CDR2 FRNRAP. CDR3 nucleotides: TGTGCTAGGGGCCAGGGGACTGAAGCTTTCTTT. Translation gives CARGQGTEAFF.

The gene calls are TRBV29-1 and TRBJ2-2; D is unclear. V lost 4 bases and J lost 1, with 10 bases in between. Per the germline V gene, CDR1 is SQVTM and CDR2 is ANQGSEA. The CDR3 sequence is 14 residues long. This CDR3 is CSVGKNRNTGELFF. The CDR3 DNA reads TGCAGCGTTGGCAAGAACAGGAACACCGGGGAGCTGTTTTTT.

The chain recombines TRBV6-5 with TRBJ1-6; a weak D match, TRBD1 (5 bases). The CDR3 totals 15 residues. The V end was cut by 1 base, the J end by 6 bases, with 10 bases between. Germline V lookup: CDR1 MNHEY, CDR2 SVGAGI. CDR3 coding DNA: TGTGCCAGCAGTTACTTAGACAGATCTAATTCACCCCTCCACTTT. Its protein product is CASSYLDRSNSPLHF.

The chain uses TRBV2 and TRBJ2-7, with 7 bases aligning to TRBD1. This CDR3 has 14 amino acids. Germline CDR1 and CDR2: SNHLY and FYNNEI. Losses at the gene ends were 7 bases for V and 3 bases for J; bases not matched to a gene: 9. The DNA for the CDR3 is TGTGCCAGCATCCCGGGACAGTGGATCTACGAGCAGTACGTC. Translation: CASIPGQWIYEQYV.

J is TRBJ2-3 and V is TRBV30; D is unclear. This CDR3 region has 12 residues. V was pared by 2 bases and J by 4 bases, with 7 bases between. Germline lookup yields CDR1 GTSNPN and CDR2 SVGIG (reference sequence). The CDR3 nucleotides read TGTGCCTGGAGTCTCCTCCCAGATACGCAGTATTTT. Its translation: CAWSLLPDTQYF. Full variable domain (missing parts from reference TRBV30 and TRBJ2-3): SQTIHQWPATLVQPVGSPLSLECTVEGTSNPNLYWYRQAAGRGLQLLFYSVGIGQISSEVPQNLSASRPQDRQFILSSKKLLLSDSGFYLCAWSLLPDTQYFGPGTRLTVL.

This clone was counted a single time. CDR3 in amino acids: CASSRTGMNSPLHF. DNA for the CDR3: TGTGCCAGCAGCCGGACAGGAATGAATTCACCCCTCCACTTT. The chain combines TRBV5-5 with TRBJ1-6; 7 bases line up with TRBD1. Germline V gives CDR1 SGHKS, CDR2 YYEKEE (reference sequence). V lost 4 bases to trimming and J lost 7 bases; unmatched junction nucleotides: 5. CDR3 length: 14 residues.